The present entry profiles one T cell receptor beta chain with its context. It lacks a known antigen. Base qualities are not at hand, and no much larger clone is one base apart. The data are from a study of immune evolution from preneoplasia to lung adenocarcinoma (dated by TCRdb to the early 2020s). With respect to the entire study: HLA loss of heterozygosity was found in around 7% of AIS, under 16% of MIA and about a third of ADC lesions, and in no AAH lesions. Immune contexture across lung adenocarcinoma precursors and invasive adenocarcinoma was profiled using immune gene expression, TCR sequencing and multiplex immunofluorescence. Resected precursor lesions (AAH, AIS, MIA) and invasive adenocarcinomas were each compared against paired morphologically normal lung tissue. The sample size depended on which specimens were available, not on a prior power calculation. The immune data were integrated with whole exome sequencing and methylation data obtained from the same cohort of nodules. The overall cohort was made up of about 50 patients with pulmonary nodules who had surgical resection. TCR sequencing data came from a few dozen patients. According to the study, about 100 samples were used for TCR sequencing. POLYSOLVER was used to infer Class I HLA alleles from exome data, and LOHHLA was used to detect allele-specific HLA loss.

What the study reported, not specific to this receptor: Normal lung had the highest top T cell clone frequencies, and these frequencies appeared to fall progressively from AAH through AIS, MIA and invasive adenocarcinoma. T cell clonality was highest in KRAS-mutant nodules compared with EGFR-mutant or double wild-type lesions. Because all patients were from Japan and China, applicability to Western populations was uncertain. Findings were based on association rather than direct causation; larger cohorts with long-term follow-up and longitudinal biopsies were deemed needed. Clonality was highest in normal lung, while later-stage lesions appeared to have lower clonality but higher T cell density and diversity.

TCR beta CDR3 regions were sequenced from DNA using the immunoSEQ hsTCRbeta Kit. On the study's bioinformatics: TCR sequencing data were analysed with the ImmunoSEQ Analyzer. T cell clonality was defined as 1 minus Pielou's evenness computed on productive rearrangements. T cell diversity was measured with the inverse Simpson index on productive templates. T cell density was TCR beta template counts normalized to usable DNA, estimated by amplifying and sequencing housekeeping genes. Two-sided Kruskal-Wallis tests were used to compare TCR metrics across histologic stages. TCRdb re-hosts the immuneACCESS table, in-frame sequences only. Its copies lack some clones; in the studies checked, an unresolved V gene accounts for under half of them, and the cause for the rest is not known. The V and J calls and clone size are taken from that table; D and trimming were inferred from the DNA. A total of 4,500 to 5,500 clones appear in this sample, 76% of them only once. More than 9% of the sample is taken by the ten largest.

Between the mid-2010s and the late 2010s, the patients underwent resection in either Japan or China. Two lung cancer pathologists independently confirmed the histologic diagnosis of each case on H&E slides. Premalignant or tumor cells were enriched for nucleic acid extraction by macro-dissection performed after pathologic assessment. The AllPrep DNA/RNA FFPE Kit was used to isolate DNA from FFPE tissue. From the germline V gene (reference sequence), CDR1 is LNHDA and CDR2 is SQIVND. From its cysteine to its phenylalanine, the CDR3 spans 12 amino acids. The entry retains the CDR3 DNA only, 36 bases that are in frame from base 1. The junction carries 11 bases between V and J, which are trimmed by 3 bases and 10 bases respectively.

The sequencing input was FFPE minimally invasive lung adenocarcinoma tissue. The cell subset or site label corresponds to: micro-invasive lung adenocarcinoma (MIA). This sequence originates from an older person with lung adenocarcinoma. The rearrangement combines TRBV19 with TRBJ2-3; the D gene is possibly TRBD2, with 6 bases matching. CDR3 protein: CASSIAGLAQYF. The base sequence is TGTGCCAGTAGTATTGCGGGGCTAGCGCAGTATTTT. The CDR3, completed at both ends by the reference TRBV19 and TRBJ2-3 genes, gives the full variable domain DGGITQSPKYLFRKEGQNVTLSCEQNLNHDAMYWYRQDPGQGLRLIYYSQIVNDFQKGDIAEGYSVSREKKESFPLTVTSAQKNPTAFYLCASSIAGLAQYFGPGTRLTVL.